Detailed here is one T cell receptor (beta chain). This CDR3 contains 14 residues. CDR1 and CDR2 (germline): MNHNY, SVGAGI (reference sequence). V was clipped by 6 bases and J by 7 bases; unmatched bases: 7. Primers included in the PCR were 60 Vbeta and 13 Jbeta primers. Generated by immunoSEQ multiplex PCR, the TCRdb table keeps only in-frame clones and is missing some. The clone table shows about 46,000 clones, with the ten largest holding more than 0.95%. The data are from a study of cytomegalovirus exposure and HLA in healthy donors. This rearrangement joins TRBV6-6 to TRBJ2-4; TRBD1 aligns across 9 bases. This sequence was found in a woman between 40 and 50 years old in good health and CMV-seronegative. The sequenced sample consisted of PBMCs. The CDR3 DNA is TGTGCCAGCAGACAGGGGGCTTTTCTGAACATTCAGTACTTC. It translates to CASRQGAFLNIQYF.